This T cell receptor beta chain was sequenced during a study of T cell changes during pregnancy in multiple sclerosis. This CDR3 has 14 residues. The germline gives CDR1 LNHDA, CDR2 SQIVND (reference sequence). V dropped 8 bases and J dropped 5; count of bases not matched to a gene: 9. This clone was observed a single time. Clones were sequenced by immunoSEQ multiplex PCR, and TCRdb holds only the in-frame ones, with some missing. The data contain more than 9,000 clones, approximately 90% of them seen just once; the ten biggest clones take up 4.5% to 5.5%. Specimen: CD8+ T cells from peripheral blood mononuclear cells, collected in the first trimester of pregnancy. The clonotype originates from a female donor in good health, enrolled as a control in a pregnancy study. The chain is built from TRBV19 and TRBJ2-5; 9 positions match TRBD2. CDR3 sequence: CASGEAGGRETQYF. CDR3 nucleotides: TGTGCCAGTGGGGAGGCGGGAGGGAGGGAGACCCAGTACTTC.